These 14 T cell receptor beta chains were all obtained from the same sample, sequenced in a study of blood T cells in healthy people across ages. Then a second PCR, running about 6 to 12 cycles, was carried out with a sample-barcoded 5' primer and a J-beta primer mix. TCRdb called the 5' RACE reads again in MiXCR, with one record for every CDR3 protein. The sample holds 1.5 million to 2 million distinct CDR3 sequences, 40% to 55% seen once. The sequenced sample was blood. These receptors came from a middle-aged woman in good health.

CDR3 protein: CSATTGQGRTQYF. CDR3 DNA sequence: TGCAGTGCCACCACGGGACAGGGGCGAACCCAGTACTTC. The chain uses TRBV20-1 and TRBJ2-4; 10 nucleotides align to TRBD1. Germline V lookup: CDR1 DFQATT, CDR2 SNEGSKA (reference sequence). The CDR3 totals 13 residues. Trimming at V came to 6 bases and at J to 13 bases, leaving 12 bases not matched to a gene.

The V and J genes are TRBV6-5 and TRBJ1-5; a possible D gene is TRBD1 (6 bases). The V and J ends lost 5 bases and 7 bases respectively, with 15 bases between them. The CDR3 runs to 14 residues. Germline CDR1 reads MNHEY; CDR2 reads SVGAGI. The CDR3 protein is CASSPGRGRQPQHF. The DNA of the CDR3 is TGTGCCAGCAGTCCGGGCAGGGGCAGGCAGCCCCAGCATTTT.

This clonotype was observed a few times. V usage is TRBV28 and J usage is TRBJ2-6; possible D gene TRBD1, 5 bases. This CDR3 comprises 13 residues. V was pared by 9 bases and J by 7 bases, with 13 bases between. Looked up from germline, CDR1 is MDHEN and CDR2 is SYDVKM. This CDR3 reads CASYRRGANVLTF. The CDR3 bases are TGTGCCAGTTACAGGCGTGGAGCCAACGTCCTGACTTTC.

A word on this clonotype: At one end the junction does not follow the germline gene, possibly because of a read error. This chain connects TRBV28 to TRBJ1-5, with D possibly matching TRBD1 (5 bases). Germline CDR1 MDHEN, CDR2 SYDVKM. This CDR3 contains 13 residues. CDR3 sequence reads: CASSLRGDQLQHF. In DNA, the CDR3 is TGTGCCAGCAGTTTACGGGGGGATCAGCTCCAGCATTTT. Combining the CDR3 with reference TRBV28 and TRBJ1-5 gives the whole variable domain DVKVTQSSRYLVKRTGEKVFLECVQDMDHENMFWYRQDPGLGLRLIYFSYDVKMKEKGDIPEGYSVSREKKERFSLILESASTNQTSMYLCASSLRGDQLQHFGDGTRLSIL.

The chain has TRBV5-1 and TRBJ1-1; 7 nucleotides match TRBD1. This CDR3 comprises 12 residues. CDR1 and CDR2 from the germline V gene are SGHRS and YFSETQ. Trimming took 1 base from V and 8 from J; bases not matched to a gene: 2. CDR3 region: CASSLFRGEAFF. As DNA, the CDR3 is TGCGCCAGCAGCTTGTTCAGGGGGGAAGCTTTCTTT.

A few counts support this clonotype. The rearrangement joins TRBV28 to TRBJ2-5; TRBD1 is a possible D gene (7 bases). V lost 7 bases and J 2 bases, leaving 20 bases between the germline ends. The CDR3 totals 16 residues. Per germline, CDR1 MDHEN and CDR2 SYDVKM. CDR3 in DNA: TGTGCCAGCATTAGCAGGGGGGCCCCATCTCAAGAGACCCAGTACTTC. Its protein product is CASISRGAPSQETQYF. The variable domain in full, with the rest retrieved from reference TRBV28 and TRBJ2-5, is DVKVTQSSRYLVKRTGEKVFLECVQDMDHENMFWYRQDPGLGLRLIYFSYDVKMKEKGDIPEGYSVSREKKERFSLILESASTNQTSMYLCASISRGAPSQETQYFGPGTRLLVL.

The chain couples TRBV5-1 to TRBJ1-1, with TRBD1 matching 7 bases. In germline, CDR1 is SGHRS, CDR2 YFSETQ. The CDR3 totals 16 residues. The J segment lost 1 base and the V segment lost 0 bases, leaving 6 bases of the junction unmatched. The CDR3 is CASSLATTGRNTEAFF. The CDR3 nucleotides read TGCGCCAGCAGCTTGGCCACGACAGGGAGGAACACTGAAGCTTTCTTT. Full variable domain (outside the CDR3, taken from reference TRBV5-1 and TRBJ1-1): KAGVTQTPRYLIKTRGQQVTLSCSPISGHRSVSWYQQTPGQGLQFLFEYFSETQRNKGNFPGRFSGRQFSNSRSEMNVSTLELGDSALYLCASSLATTGRNTEAFFGQGTRLTVV.

The chain joins TRBV7-2 to TRBJ2-6; D gene uncertain. V was cut by 4 bases and J by 3 bases, with 7 bases left in between. CDR3 length: 14 amino acids. Germline assignment: CDR1 SGHTA and CDR2 FQGNSA. In nucleotides, the CDR3 is TGTGCCAGCAGCTCCGACATTGGGGCCAACGTCCTGACTTTC. This translates into CASSSDIGANVLTF.

V usage is TRBV7-2 and J usage is TRBJ2-1; D might be TRBD2 (6 bases). V was clipped by 2 bases and J by 7 bases, with 15 bases between them. CDR3 length equals 15 residues. The germline V gene has CDR1 SGHTA and CDR2 FQGNSA. CDR3 amino acids: CASSLTGLPQNEQFF. The DNA for the CDR3 is TGTGCCAGCAGCTTAACTGGACTACCCCAGAATGAGCAGTTCTTC.

The chain has TRBV6-5 and TRBJ2-1; weak D call: TRBD1 (6 bases). The CDR3 runs 15 residues. Per germline, CDR1 MNHEY and CDR2 SVGAGI. Trimming cost V 2 bases and J 6 bases, with 14 bases left between them. The CDR3 sequence is CASSYKAGDLNEQFF. DNA of the CDR3: TGTGCCAGCAGTTACAAGGCAGGGGACCTCAATGAGCAGTTCTTC.

The J gene is TRBJ2-1, the V gene TRBV4-1; the D gene is possibly TRBD2 (5 bases). CDR3 size: 17 residues. V lost 5 bases, J lost 3 bases, and 20 bases lay in between. Germline CDR1 MGHRA, CDR2 YSYEKL. The chain's CDR3 is CASSGLKDGGVYNEQFF. In nucleotides, the CDR3 is TGCGCCAGCAGCGGACTCAAGGACGGAGGCGTCTACAATGAGCAGTTCTTC.

This clonotype was seen a handful of times. V and J are TRBV20-1 and TRBJ2-7; tentatively, D is TRBD2 (5 bases). Germline V gene lookup returns CDR1 DFQATT and CDR2 SNEGSKA (reference sequence). Deletions cut 1 base from V and 5 bases from J, with 15 bases between. This CDR3 region has 14 residues. Here the CDR3 reads CSARAGGFPHEQYF. The CDR3 region has the DNA TGCAGTGCTAGAGCGGGCGGGTTCCCCCACGAGCAGTACTTC.

The V gene is TRBV7-8, the J gene TRBJ2-3, with no clear D. Deletions cut 1 base from V and 2 bases from J, with 10 bases between. The CDR3 spans 15 residues. Germline V gene lookup returns CDR1 SGHVS and CDR2 FQNEAQ. The CDR3 is CASSLEVRTTDTQYF. CDR3 sequence (DNA): TGTGCCAGCAGCTTAGAGGTGCGAACCACAGATACGCAGTATTTT.

This clonotype has just a few counts. The CDR3 loop reads CASSLAGGEGYTF. In DNA form, the CDR3 reads TGTGCCAGCAGCTTAGCTGGGGGCGAAGGCTACACCTTC. This chain uses TRBV7-2 with TRBJ1-2, with a weak D call TRBD1 (6 bases). CDR1 and CDR2 (germline): SGHTA, FQGNSA. Trimming left V 0 bases short and J 8 bases short, with 10 bases between. This CDR3 contains 13 residues.